Listed here are 12 T cell receptor beta chains from one sample, sequenced in a study of blood T cell repertoires in COVID-19. The repertoire was sequenced with immunoSEQ multiplex PCR; TCRdb's copy has only in-frame clones and lacks some. The sample yields hundreds of thousands of clones, 83% seen once. The sample taken for sequencing was peripheral blood. These receptors originate from a woman in her 40s with active or convalescent COVID-19.

The chain joins TRBV18 to TRBJ1-2; TRBD1 matches 10 bases. The CDR3 has 15 residues. The junction had 6 bases not matched to a gene; V was cut back by 4 bases and J by 4 bases. Germline V CDR1 and CDR2: KGHSH, LQKENI. The CDR3 DNA follows: TGTGCCAGCTCACTTCAGACAGGGGGCAGCTATGGCTACACCTTC. Its translation: CASSLQTGGSYGYTF.

The rearrangement links TRBV2 to TRBJ1-1; tentatively, D is TRBD1 (5 bases). The CDR3 length is 14 residues. The V and J ends lost 6 bases and 3 bases respectively, with 14 bases between them. Germline lookup yields CDR1 SNHLY and CDR2 FYNNEI. The CDR3 DNA reads TGTGCCAGCAGAAAAATGGGGGGTCACACTGAAGCTTTCTTT. Translated, it gives CASRKMGGHTEAFF.

The chain employs TRBV27 and TRBJ1-6; perhaps TRBD1 as D (6 bases). From germline, CDR1 is MNHEY and CDR2 SMNVEV (reference sequence). Trimming removed 3 bases at V and 10 bases at J, with 16 bases between. CDR3 length: 15 amino acids. The CDR3 DNA reads TGTGCCAGCAGTTTGTCAACAGGGTTCATGTCACCCCTCCACTTT. It yields the protein CASSLSTGFMSPLHF.

This clone was observed a few times. The gene calls are TRBV6-2 or TRBV6-3 and TRBJ2-7, with 8 nucleotides matching TRBD2. Looked up from germline, CDR1 is MNHEY and CDR2 is SVGEGT. The length of the CDR3 is 14 residues. The trim removed 5 bases at V and 2 bases at J, leaving 5 bases unmatched. The CDR3 DNA reads TGTGCCAGCAGTCTAGCGGGCTCGACCTACGAGCAGTACTTC. Translation gives CASSLAGSTYEQYF.

This clone was picked up one time. The chain has TRBV7-8 and TRBJ1-2; D call uncertain. The CDR3 extends over 17 amino acids. Germline CDR1 and CDR2: SGHVS and FQNEAQ. The germline V and J ends were trimmed by 5 bases and 0 bases, with 19 bases remaining between them. CDR3 region: CASSPPWKRAANYGYTF. The DNA of the CDR3 is TGTGCCAGCAGCCCCCCCTGGAAGAGGGCCGCTAACTATGGCTACACCTTC.

V and J are TRBV13 and TRBJ2-2; D possibly corresponds to TRBD2 (7 bases). CDR3 length: 14 residues. Trimming pared 6 bases from V and 4 bases from J, leaving 12 bases between. The germline V gene encodes CDR1 PRHDT and CDR2 FYEKMQ (reference sequence). This CDR3 reads CASSWRGGTGELFF. CDR3 in DNA: TGTGCCAGCAGTTGGAGGGGGGGCACCGGGGAGCTGTTTTTT.

The rearrangement joins TRBV2 to TRBJ1-2; 9 positions agree with TRBD1. V shed 6 bases, J shed 4 bases, and the junction held 15 bases outside the gene matches. The germline CDR1 and CDR2 sequences are SNHLY and FYNNEI. This CDR3 region has 17 residues. The CDR3 here is CASRGEGQGILGYGYTF. The CDR3 DNA follows: TGTGCCAGCAGGGGGGAGGGACAGGGAATACTGGGCTATGGCTACACCTTC.

The genes are TRBV7-9 and TRBJ1-3; a possible D gene is TRBD1 (5 bases). CDR1 SEHNR and CDR2 FQNEAQ come from the germline V gene (reference sequence). This CDR3 region has 16 residues. Trimming removed 4 bases from V and 0 bases from J, with 13 bases in between. The CDR3 loop is CASSWAEGHSGNTIYF. The CDR3 bases are TGTGCCAGCAGCTGGGCGGAGGGGCACTCTGGAAACACCATATATTTT.

Here the CDR3 DNA reads TGTGCCAGCAGCTCCGTCAAAGCCGGGACTAGCGGTTACAATGAGCAGTTCTTC. Protein: CASSSVKAGTSGYNEQFF. The chain joins TRBV7-3 to TRBJ2-1, with 11 bases lining up with TRBD2. This CDR3 has 18 residues. The ends lost 4 bases at V and 4 bases at J; junction bases unmatched: 12. Germline-derived CDR1 and CDR2 are SGHTA and FQGTGA.

There are a few counts of this clone. This chain uses TRBV30 with TRBJ2-3; 11 nucleotides match TRBD2. The CDR3 has 16 amino acids. Germline CDR1 is GTSNPN and CDR2 is SVGIG (reference sequence). J was trimmed by 2 bases and V by 2 bases; bases with no gene match: 6. CDR3 nucleotides: TGTGCCTGGAGTCCAGGACTAGCGGGTAACACAGATACGCAGTATTTT. It yields the protein CAWSPGLAGNTDTQYF.

The V and J genes are TRBV19 and TRBJ2-7, with 10 bases matching TRBD2. The CDR3 runs 16 residues. CDR1 LNHDA and CDR2 SQIVND come from the germline V gene (reference sequence). With V trimmed by 4 bases and J by 2 bases, 8 bases remained unmatched. The CDR3 DNA reads as TGTGCCAGTAGTACTAGGACTAGCGGCCGAGCCTACGAGCAGTACTTC. As protein: CASSTRTSGRAYEQYF.

The chain is built from TRBV27 and TRBJ1-1, with 8 bases identical to TRBD1. The CDR3 runs 13 residues. V gave up 7 bases and J gave up 4 bases; unmatched junction bases: 5. The germline gives CDR1 MNHEY, CDR2 SMNVEV (reference sequence). CDR3: CASKPTGGTEAFF. The CDR3 region has the DNA TGTGCCAGCAAACCCACAGGGGGCACTGAAGCTTTCTTT.